This TCR beta chain emerged from a study of OX40 agonist ivuxolimab in advanced cancers. Study in general: The dose-escalation group included hepatocellular carcinoma, melanoma, renal cell carcinoma and head and neck cancer. Regarding the study as a whole: Some nonresponders additionally presented with little normalized T-cell clonal expansion.

Concerning this clone itself: The antigen remains undetermined.

Clones were sequenced by immunoSEQ multiplex PCR, and TCRdb holds only the in-frame ones, with some missing. The repertoire has roughly 56,000 clones, approximately 86% of them found once; the top ten carry around 0.9%. Germline values: CDR1 SGHNT, CDR2 YENEEA. This CDR3 comprises 14 residues. The V and J ends lost 3 bases and 4 bases respectively, with 9 bases between them. Exclusion of a patient followed from autoimmune disease history or systemic immunosuppression. Sequenced material: CD4+ or CD8+ T cells sorted from blood, taken in a trial of the OX40 agonist ivuxolimab. The rearrangement joins TRBV11-3 to TRBJ2-2; a weak D match, TRBD1 (6 bases). This receptor was identified in an adult with an advanced solid tumor such as melanoma, head and neck, liver or kidney cancer. CDR3 DNA: TGTGCCAGCAGCTTCGAAGGGGGCACCGGGGAGCTGTTTTTT. Protein product: CASSFEGGTGELFF.